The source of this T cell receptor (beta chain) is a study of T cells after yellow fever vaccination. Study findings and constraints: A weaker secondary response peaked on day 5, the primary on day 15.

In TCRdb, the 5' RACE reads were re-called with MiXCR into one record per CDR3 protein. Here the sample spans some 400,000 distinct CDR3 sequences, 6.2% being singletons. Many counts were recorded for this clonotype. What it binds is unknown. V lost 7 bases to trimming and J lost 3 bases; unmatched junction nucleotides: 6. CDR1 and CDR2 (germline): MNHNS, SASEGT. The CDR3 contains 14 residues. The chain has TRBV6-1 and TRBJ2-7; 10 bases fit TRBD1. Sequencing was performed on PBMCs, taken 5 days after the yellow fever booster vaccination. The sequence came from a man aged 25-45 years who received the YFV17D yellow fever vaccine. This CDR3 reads CASMAGTGDYEQYF. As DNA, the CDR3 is TGTGCCAGCATGGCGGGGACAGGGGACTACGAGCAGTACTTC.